This record looks at one T cell receptor beta chain sequence and its context. Regarding treatment: oral pan-JAK inhibitor, 5-10 mg twice daily. Reverse transcription of extracted RNA yielded cDNA, which provided the sequencing template. Sequencing was performed with immunoSEQ multiplex PCR; in TCRdb, only in-frame clones are kept and a portion is missing. The data show 210,000 or so clones, with approximately 67% seen just once and 1% to 1.5% held by the top ten. V was pared by 0 bases and J by 7 bases, with 8 bases of the junction left unmatched. The CDR3 runs to 17 residues. CDR1 and CDR2 from the germline V gene are SEHNR and FQNEAQ (reference sequence). This record comes from a study of CD8+ T cells in alopecia areata.

The receptor comes from a human donor with alopecia areata. The chain employs TRBV7-9 and TRBJ2-3; TRBD2 matches at 12 bases. The sample in question was CD4+ T cells sorted from blood, obtained around week 44, from a patient treated with tofacitinib. CDR3 nucleotide sequence: TGTGCCAGCAGCTTAGCGAGGACTAGCGGGGTGGTAAATACGCAGTATTTT. It specifies CASSLARTSGVVNTQYF.